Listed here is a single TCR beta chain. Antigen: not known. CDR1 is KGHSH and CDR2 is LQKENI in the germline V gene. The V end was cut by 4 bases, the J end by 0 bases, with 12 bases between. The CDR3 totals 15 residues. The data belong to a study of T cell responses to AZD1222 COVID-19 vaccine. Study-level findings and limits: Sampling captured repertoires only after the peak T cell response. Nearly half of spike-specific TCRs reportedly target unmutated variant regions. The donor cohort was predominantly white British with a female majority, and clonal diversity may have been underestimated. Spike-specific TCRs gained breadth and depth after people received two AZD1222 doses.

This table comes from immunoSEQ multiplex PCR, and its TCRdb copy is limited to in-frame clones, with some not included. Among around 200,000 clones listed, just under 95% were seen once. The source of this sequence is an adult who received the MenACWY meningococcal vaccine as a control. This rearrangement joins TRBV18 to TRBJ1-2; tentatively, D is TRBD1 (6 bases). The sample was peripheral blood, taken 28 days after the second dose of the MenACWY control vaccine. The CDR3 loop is CASSLRGGPNYGYTF. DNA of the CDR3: TGTGCCAGCTCACTCCGCGGGGGGCCTAACTATGGCTACACCTTC.